This TCR beta chain was sequenced for a study of shared clonotypes between healthy human individuals. Study summary: Three plates each covered CD4 naive and memory; CD8 naive two, CD8 memory one.

The CDR3 extends over 14 amino acids. From germline, CDR1 is SGHVS and CDR2 FNYEAQ. Trimming removed 5 bases from V and 12 bases from J; junction bases left unmatched: 14. This clone was observed once. Data came from immunoSEQ multiplex PCR; TCRdb stores just in-frame clones and leaves some out. The sample holds about 2 million clones, 85% to 95% seen once. The chain couples TRBV7-6 to TRBJ1-1; 8 bases are shared with TRBD1. The TCR sequence derives from a man aged 18 to 35 in good health. Sequencing used naive CD4+ T cells sorted from blood. Subset noted: CD45RA+ positively selected. The CDR3 DNA follows: TGTGCCAGCAGCCCTACTGACAGGGGCGTTGGGACTTTCTTT. This codes for CASSPTDRGVGTFF.